This TCR beta chain derives from a study of T cell responses to AZD1222 COVID-19 vaccine. Whole-study results and caveats: Donors, mostly white British, included more females; clonal diversity was possibly underestimated. Spike-specific TCR breadth and depth went up after people got two AZD1222 doses. Spike-wide vaccine-associated CD4 TCRs dominated at 160-218 and 743-854. Nearly half of spike-specific TCRs reportedly go after variant regions that carry no mutations.

CDR1 is MDHEN and CDR2 is SYDVKM in the germline V gene. CDR3 length: 14 amino acids. The V and J ends lost 2 bases and 0 bases respectively, with 8 bases between them. Concerning this clone: Its antigen is still unknown.

The protocol was immunoSEQ multiplex PCR, while the TCRdb copy is restricted to in-frame clones and leaves out a portion. The sample has roughly 130,000 clones; around 90% are singletons. This chain connects TRBV28 to TRBJ2-7; D is undetermined. This clonotype was obtained from an adult in good health. The source was peripheral blood, collected on day 0 of AZD1222 vaccination. CDR3 protein: CASSLRQLSYEQYF. DNA for the CDR3: TGTGCCAGCAGTTTACGTCAACTCTCCTACGAGCAGTACTTC.